This T cell receptor (beta chain) was sequenced for a study of tumor-infiltrating lymphocytes in primary liver carcinoma. Overall study: The yield of productive TCRbeta reads per sample was roughly 3.5 to 7.13 million and was similar across tissue types. Overall study results and limits: Pairs of tumor regions overlapped more than tumor-adjacent and tumor-blood pairs did.

Notes on this clonotype: What it binds is not known. A clone one base away is much larger, so this may be a read error.

Investigators took RNA and DNA out together from roughly 21-30 mg of unsorted bulk tissue. The cohort consisted of patients whose primary liver carcinoma was surgically resected. A constant-region primer served to make TCR beta cDNA from roughly 500 ng total RNA. It was through three nested multiplex PCR rounds of slightly modified ARM-PCR that TCR beta libraries arose. Primers for the first two PCR rounds were TRBV1-TRBV30 forward primers and a C-beta reverse primer (approximately 10 cycles per round). TCRdb processed the multiplex PCR reads anew with MiXCR; each CDR3 protein has one entry. Here the sample spans more than 100,000 distinct CDR3 sequences, less than 80% being singletons. The CDR3 contains 14 residues. The germline gives CDR1 MNHEY, CDR2 SVGEGT. The junction had 8 bases not matched to a gene; V was cut back by 4 bases and J by 8 bases.

The source of this sequence is a woman aged 55-70 years with primary liver carcinoma and hepatitis B virus infection. This chain connects TRBV6-2 or TRBV6-3 to TRBJ2-1, with 7 bases matching TRBD2. Specimen: liver tumor tissue from sampling region 1. Specified subset: tumor region T1, superior pole. The CDR3 region has the DNA TGTGCCAGCAGTTCTAGCGGACTCAACCATGAGCAGTTCTTC. It translates to CASSSSGLNHEQFF.